The 23 T cell receptor beta chains below were found in one sample sequenced in a study of blood T cell repertoires in COVID-19. Clones were read by immunoSEQ multiplex PCR, and TCRdb kept only the in-frame ones, dropping some. Of approximately 69,000 clones listed, about four fifths were seen once; the top ten hold around 47%. The source material was peripheral blood. These receptors were collected from a human donor in a cohort sampled during active COVID-19.

This sequence joins TRBV9 and TRBJ2-3; the D gene is possibly TRBD1 (6 bases). Trimming removed 4 bases at V and 0 bases at J, with 15 bases between. This CDR3 comprises 16 residues. CDR1 is SGDLS, CDR2 YYNGEE, per germline. For the CDR3, the DNA is TGTGCCAGCAGCCCAACAGGGATGGAAAGCACAGATACGCAGTATTTT. The encoded protein is CASSPTGMESTDTQYF.

J is TRBJ2-7 and V is TRBV3-1 (or the pseudogene TRBV3-2); TRBD1 aligns across 7 bases. V lost 1 base, J lost 7 bases, and 13 bases stayed unmatched. Germline lookup yields CDR1 LGHDT and CDR2 YNNKEL (reference sequence). The CDR3 is 16 residues long. The DNA for the CDR3 is TGTGCCAGCAGCCAAGGAGTGGGTCAGGGGGAGAGGGAGCAGTACTTC. Its translation: CASSQGVGQGEREQYF.

The rearrangement links TRBV28 to TRBJ1-5; perhaps TRBD1 as D (6 bases). CDR3 length: 15 amino acids. The V end lost 3 bases, the J end lost 5 bases, and 14 bases lay between the germline ends. Germline V lookup: CDR1 MDHEN, CDR2 SYDVKM. CDR3 DNA: TGTGCCAGCAGTTTTAGGGCAGGGGCACATCAGCCCCAGCATTTT. Residues: CASSFRAGAHQPQHF.

This chain links TRBV4-2 with TRBJ2-1, with 7 bases lining up with TRBD2. The ends lost 1 base at V and 5 bases at J; junction bases unmatched: 5. The CDR3 runs 15 residues. The germline CDR1 and CDR2 sequences are LGHNA and YNFKEQ. As DNA, the CDR3 is TGTGCCAGCAGCCAAGGCGGGAGTGGGGACAATGAGCAGTTCTTC. Translating it yields CASSQGGSGDNEQFF.

This sequence joins TRBV19 and TRBJ2-7; 9 bases fit TRBD1. This CDR3 is 13 amino acids long. Trimming removed 6 bases from V and 4 bases from J; junction bases left unmatched: 4. Germline V gene lookup returns CDR1 LNHDA and CDR2 SQIVND (reference sequence). The CDR3 nucleotides read TGTGCCAGTAGCGGGGACAGGGTATACGAGCAGTACTTC. As protein: CASSGDRVYEQYF.

The chain has TRBV5-1 and TRBJ2-3, with 8 bases identical to TRBD2. J lost 5 bases, V lost 3 bases, and 8 bases had no gene match. The germline CDR1 and CDR2 sequences are SGHRS and YFSETQ. The CDR3 is made up of 15 amino acids. The CDR3 bases are TGCGCCAGCAGCTCTTTAGCGGGGTCGATAGATACGCAGTATTTT. Its protein product is CASSSLAGSIDTQYF. Variable domain in full (rest from reference TRBV5-1 and TRBJ2-3): KAGVTQTPRYLIKTRGQQVTLSCSPISGHRSVSWYQQTPGQGLQFLFEYFSETQRNKGNFPGRFSGRQFSNSRSEMNVSTLELGDSALYLCASSSLAGSIDTQYFGPGTRLTVL.

In its sample, this clone was seen a few times. CDR3 sequence: CASSTGYGYTF. In nucleotides, the CDR3 is TGTGCCAGTAGTACAGGCTATGGCTACACCTTC. V usage is TRBV19 and J usage is TRBJ1-2; D is uncertain. Per the germline V gene, CDR1 is LNHDA and CDR2 is SQIVND (reference sequence). CDR3 length: 11 amino acids. V lost 4 bases and J lost 4, with 4 bases in between.

The rearrangement uses TRBV18 and TRBJ1-6; 8 nucleotides align to TRBD1. The V gene's germline CDR1 is KGHSH and CDR2 LQKENI. The CDR3 contains 14 residues. The V gene end was trimmed by 3 bases and the J gene end by 8 bases; junction bases not matched to a gene: 3. CDR3 DNA sequence: TGTGCCAGCTCACCCTCAGGGGGCCATTCACCCCTCCACTTT. Its translation is CASSPSGGHSPLHF.

The chain employs TRBV27 and TRBJ2-4; 9 bases align to TRBD1. V lost 5 bases to trimming and J lost 4 bases; unmatched junction nucleotides: 3. Germline assignment: CDR1 MNHEY and CDR2 SMNVEV (reference sequence). This CDR3 is built from 14 residues. The CDR3 sequence is CASSPGTGKNIQYF. The CDR3 DNA follows: TGTGCCAGCAGTCCCGGGACAGGGAAAAACATTCAGTACTTC.

The V and J genes are TRBV19 and TRBJ2-5; 12 bases fit TRBD2. V lost 4 bases, J lost 3 bases, and 3 bases stayed unmatched. This CDR3 contains 15 residues. The germline V gene has CDR1 LNHDA and CDR2 SQIVND (reference sequence). The chain's CDR3 is CASSNRLAGEETQYF. The CDR3 bases are TGTGCCAGTAGTAATCGACTAGCGGGGGAAGAGACCCAGTACTTC.

The V and J genes are TRBV28 and TRBJ2-5; 13 bases align to TRBD2. Trimming at V came to 4 bases and at J to 1 base, leaving 3 bases not matched to a gene. The CDR3 length is 16 residues. CDR1 is MDHEN and CDR2 is SYDVKM in the germline V gene. The CDR3 bases are TGTGCCAGCAGTTGGCGACTAGCGGGAGGCCAAGAGACCCAGTACTTC. Translated, it gives CASSWRLAGGQETQYF.

The CDR3 bases are TGTGCCAGCAGTTGGGGCAGGGGGGCCTACGAGCAGTACTTC. It is translated as CASSWGRGAYEQYF. The chain employs TRBV6-2 or TRBV6-3 and TRBJ2-7; D is possibly TRBD1 (7 bases). Trimming stripped 4 bases from V and 2 bases from J, with 12 bases between. The CDR3 totals 14 residues. Germline V lookup: CDR1 MNHEY, CDR2 SVGEGT.

J is TRBJ2-7 and V is TRBV19, with TRBD1 identical over 9 bases. Per the germline V gene, CDR1 is LNHDA and CDR2 is SQIVND (reference sequence). The V segment lost 3 bases and the J segment 2 bases; nucleotides outside the gene matches: 5. The CDR3 runs 15 residues. The CDR3 DNA follows: TGTGCCAGTAGTATTACTGGGACAGGGCCCTACGAGCAGTACTTC. It translates to CASSITGTGPYEQYF.

J is TRBJ2-3 and V is TRBV6-1; 10 nucleotides match TRBD2. Germline loops: CDR1 MNHNS, CDR2 SASEGT. CDR3 length: 16 residues. V dropped 3 bases and J dropped 1; count of bases not matched to a gene: 4. The DNA for the CDR3 is TGTGCCAGCAGTGAGTCCAGCGGGGGGGGCACAGATACGCAGTATTTT. This sequence encodes CASSESSGGGTDTQYF.

The genes are TRBV28 and TRBJ2-7; tentative D call: TRBD2 (6 bases). Trimming stripped 8 bases from V and 7 bases from J, with 18 bases between. From germline, CDR1 is MDHEN and CDR2 SYDVKM. The CDR3 length is 13 residues. The CDR3 is CASLDPGLSEQYF. CDR3 sequence (DNA): TGTGCCAGCCTGGACCCGGGACTGTCGGAGCAGTACTTC.

The chain has TRBV20-1 and TRBJ2-3, with D uncertain. Germline V gives CDR1 DFQATT, CDR2 SNEGSKA (reference sequence). Deletions cut 6 bases from V and 6 bases from J, with 10 bases between. The CDR3 runs 11 residues. As DNA, the CDR3 is TGCAGTGCCAAGTTCAGGGATACGCAGTATTTT. This codes for CSAKFRDTQYF.

The gene calls are TRBV5-1 and TRBJ1-1; D is unresolved. The CDR3 runs 14 residues. V was clipped by 0 bases and J by 0 bases, with 6 bases between them. Per the germline V gene, CDR1 is SGHRS and CDR2 is YFSETQ. The CDR3 spells CASSLASLNTEAFF. DNA for the CDR3: TGCGCCAGCAGCTTGGCCAGTTTGAACACTGAAGCTTTCTTT.

The V call is TRBV5-4, the J call TRBJ2-5; 7 bases align to TRBD1. J was trimmed by 0 bases and V by 2 bases; bases with no gene match: 7. The length of the CDR3 is 16 residues. Germline CDR1 reads SGHNT; CDR2 reads YYREEE (reference sequence). Here the CDR3 DNA reads TGTGCCAGCAGCTTTTCCGGGACAGTCAACCAAGAGACCCAGTACTTC. Protein sequence: CASSFSGTVNQETQYF.

The chain uses TRBV5-8 and TRBJ2-1; TRBD1 matches at 8 bases. This CDR3 has 12 residues. Germline V CDR1 and CDR2: SGHTS, YDEGEE. V lost 5 bases to trimming and J lost 8 bases; unmatched junction nucleotides: 3. This CDR3 reads CASRGQAHEQFF. DNA for the CDR3: TGTGCCAGCAGGGGACAGGCCCATGAGCAGTTCTTC.

This clone has a handful of counts. The genes are TRBV2 and TRBJ1-5, with TRBD1 matching over 8 bases. The length of the CDR3 is 18 residues. V trimming: 5 bases; J trimming: 6 bases; junction bases outside the gene matches: 18. Germline V gives CDR1 SNHLY, CDR2 FYNNEI. The CDR3 sequence is CASSNPNDKTGDFQPQHF. CDR3 nucleotide sequence: TGTGCCAGCAGTAACCCCAACGACAAGACAGGGGATTTTCAGCCCCAGCATTTT.

The rearrangement uses TRBV30 and TRBJ2-2, with D possibly TRBD1 on 5 matching bases. The ends were cut back, 2 bases at V and 0 bases at J, with 16 bases in the middle. The germline V gene has CDR1 GTSNPN and CDR2 SVGIG (reference sequence). The CDR3 has 17 residues. Here the CDR3 reads CAWSPLGQFANTGELFF. The CDR3 DNA reads TGTGCCTGGAGTCCTCTCGGACAATTCGCGAACACCGGGGAGCTGTTTTTT. Full variable domain (rest looked up from reference TRBV30 and TRBJ2-2): SQTIHQWPATLVQPVGSPLSLECTVEGTSNPNLYWYRQAAGRGLQLLFYSVGIGQISSEVPQNLSASRPQDRQFILSSKKLLLSDSGFYLCAWSPLGQFANTGELFFGEGSRLTVL.

V and J are TRBV18 and TRBJ2-2; 11 bases match TRBD2. CDR1 KGHSH and CDR2 LQKENI come from the germline V gene. This CDR3 contains 17 residues. Unmatched junction bases numbered 8, after V lost 2 bases and J lost 6 bases. The chain's CDR3 is CASSPMELAGAAGELFF. Written as DNA, the CDR3 is TGTGCCAGCTCACCAATGGAACTAGCGGGAGCCGCCGGGGAGCTGTTTTTT. Using reference TRBV18 and TRBJ2-2 for the parts outside the CDR3, the full variable domain is NAGVMQNPRHLVRRRGQEARLRCSPMKGHSHVYWYRQLPEEGLKFMVYLQKENIIDESGMPKERFSAEFPKEGPSILRIQQVVRGDSAAYFCASSPMELAGAAGELFFGEGSRLTVL.

The chain combines TRBV27 with TRBJ1-1; TRBD1 might be the D (5 bases). Germline-derived CDR1 and CDR2 are MNHEY and SMNVEV (reference sequence). The CDR3 has 13 amino acids. Trimming took 2 bases from V and 4 from J, leaving 8 bases between them. CDR3 in DNA: TGTGCCAGCAGTTTAGCAGGGTCCACTGAAGCTTTCTTT. This encodes CASSLAGSTEAFF.